This is a list of T cell receptor beta chains from one sample in a study of T-cell memory formation after mild COVID-19. TCRdb re-called the 5' RACE reads through MiXCR, storing one row per CDR3 protein. The sample carries 300,000 to 400,000 distinct CDR3 sequences, 10% to 15% recorded once. Sequencing was done on a sample of PBMCs or a T cell subset sorted from them (not recorded which). Receptors were obtained from a man between 18 and 35 years old who had mild COVID-19 (a few samples of this study predate the infection). Cell type and time point are not known. Each CDR3 is given without its conserved first and last residue. Each record gives: J gene, V gene, CDR3 protein.

>TRBJ2-4|TRBV12-3/TRBV12-4
ASSQGVGNIQY
>TRBJ1-3|TRBV7-2
ASSLVTDSGNTIY
>TRBJ2-1|TRBV6-2/TRBV6-3
ASSRPHGEQF
>TRBJ2-1|TRBV12-3/TRBV12-4
ASSLAGLAGGAYNEQF
>TRBJ1-6|TRBV7-2
ASSWAGSDNSPLH
>TRBJ1-1|TRBV5-5
ASSLVLNTEAF
>TRBJ2-5|TRBV29-1
SVDDAPGTQETQY
>TRBJ1-1|TRBV6-5
ASSYYLGAGNTEAF
>TRBJ1-5|TRBV6-5
ASTSDGNQPQH
>TRBJ2-2|TRBV24-1
ATSDATGPGELF
>TRBJ2-1|TRBV29-1
SPRGLGNEQF
>TRBJ1-1|TRBV4-3
ASSQDRQDNTEAF
>TRBJ1-1|TRBV5-1
ASSWGYGNTEAF
>TRBJ2-4|TRBV28
ASSSPGRPERDIQY